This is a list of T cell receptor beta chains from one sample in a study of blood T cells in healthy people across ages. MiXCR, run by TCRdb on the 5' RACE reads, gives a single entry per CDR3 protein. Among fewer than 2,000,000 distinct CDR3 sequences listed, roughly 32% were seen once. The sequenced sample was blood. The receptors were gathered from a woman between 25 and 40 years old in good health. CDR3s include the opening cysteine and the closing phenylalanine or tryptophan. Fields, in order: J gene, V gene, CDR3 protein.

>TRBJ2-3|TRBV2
CALGETSVTDTQYF
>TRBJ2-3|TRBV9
CASSVGQGSDTQYF
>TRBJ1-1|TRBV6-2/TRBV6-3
CASSYSDRGNTEAFF
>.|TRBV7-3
CASSFEVFSEQYF
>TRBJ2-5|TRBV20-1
CSASRTNQETQYF
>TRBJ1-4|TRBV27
CASRPNQGEKLFF
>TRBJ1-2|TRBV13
CASSRSQGARSGYTF
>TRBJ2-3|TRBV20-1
CSARASYTDTQYF
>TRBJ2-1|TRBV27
CASSYMGQGSYNEQFF
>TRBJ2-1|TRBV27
CASSLILAGGLWDEQFF
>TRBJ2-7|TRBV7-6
CASSPRTFYEQYF
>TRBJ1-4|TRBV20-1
CSASSGQSATNEKLFF
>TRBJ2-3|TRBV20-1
CSASRSGRPDTQYF
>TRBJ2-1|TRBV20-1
CSAKGLAGSFEQFF
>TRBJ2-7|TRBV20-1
CSARFGSSYEQYF
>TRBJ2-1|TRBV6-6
CASSFGLANEQFF
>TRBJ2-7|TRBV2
CASREDGLYEQYF
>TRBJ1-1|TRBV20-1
CRAELAGEAFF
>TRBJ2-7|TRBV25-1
CATSPGALEQYF
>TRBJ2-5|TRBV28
CASSFGERAAQETQYF
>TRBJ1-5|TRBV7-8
CASSLVPRLFNQPQHF
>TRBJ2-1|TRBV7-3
CASSPQGALLSSYNEQFF
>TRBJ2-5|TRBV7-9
CASSPWDRKETQYF
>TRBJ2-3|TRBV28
CASSLGGAPGDTQYF
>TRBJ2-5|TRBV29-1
CSHEAERERETQYF
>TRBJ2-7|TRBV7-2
CASSPRGVAYEQYF
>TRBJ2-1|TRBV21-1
CASSKVYEPGGVDEQFF